These 4 T cell receptor beta chains originate from one sample sequenced in a study of shared clonotypes between healthy human individuals. Positively selected for CCR7, the CD45RO-negative cells used as naive CD8 cells excluded terminally differentiated effector memory CD45RA+ cells. TCRdb's copy holds only in-frame clones and misses some; the assay was immunoSEQ multiplex PCR. In the table there are roughly 2.1 million clones, about 92% of which are singletons. Sequencing input: naive CD8+ T cells from PBMCs. Source of these receptors: a man between 18 and 29 years old in good health. Some clones in this sample may be carry-over from other donors' samples.

This chain connects TRBV5-1 to TRBJ2-1; D ambiguous. V was clipped by 0 bases and J by 0 bases, with 10 bases between them. The CDR3 consists of 16 residues. The V gene's germline CDR1 is SGHRS and CDR2 YFSETQ. Written as DNA, the CDR3 is TGCGCCAGCAGCTTGGGAAGTCAGAGCTCCTACAATGAGCAGTTCTTC. Protein sequence: CASSLGSQSSYNEQFF.

The J gene is TRBJ2-5, the V gene TRBV4-2; 9 nucleotides agree with TRBD1. V lost 3 bases, J lost 2 bases, and 7 bases stayed unmatched. The CDR3 is 16 amino acids. Germline values: CDR1 LGHNA, CDR2 YNFKEQ. In nucleotides, the CDR3 is TGTGCCAGCAGCCAGGCAGGACAGGGGCTGCAAGAGACCCAGTACTTC. Amino acids: CASSQAGQGLQETQYF.

This chain connects TRBV6-1 to TRBJ1-1; D is ambiguous. The CDR3 loop spans 14 amino acids. CDR1 and CDR2 from the germline V gene are MNHNS and SASEGT. V gave up 2 bases and J gave up 2 bases, with 9 bases separating them. The CDR3 DNA is TGTGCCAGCAGTGAATCCCCCGGAAACACTGAAGCTTTCTTT. Its protein is CASSESPGNTEAFF.

This clone came up once. This chain links TRBV9 with TRBJ2-7, with D unresolved. The CDR3 totals 14 residues. Trimming stripped 5 bases from V and 1 base from J, with 13 bases between. CDR1 SGDLS and CDR2 YYNGEE come from the germline V gene. The CDR3 here is CASSAPSPSYEQYF. The CDR3 bases are TGTGCCAGCAGTGCCCCGAGTCCTTCCTACGAGCAGTACTTC.